The rows below give T cell receptor beta chains drawn from one sample of a study. TCRdb recomputed calls from the RT-PCR reads with MiXCR, one row per CDR3 protein. The table lists approximately 720,000 distinct CDR3 sequences, 12% to 15% of them singletons, with just over 3.5% in the top ten. The sample was memory CD4+ T cells from blood. The receptors here all came from a female donor in good health, serving as a healthy control. Both conserved end residues are part of each CDR3. A D gene is named only where the DNA matches it firmly. Clone size appears in some rows only: once, few, many, or a class for an expanded clone.

cdr3_aa,cdr3_nt,d_call,v_call,clone_size,j_call
CASSQTGGFNQPQHF,TGTGCCAGCAGCCAAACAGGGGGCTTCAATCAGCCCCAGCATTTT,TRBD1,TRBV3-1,few,TRBJ1-5
CASSQGAHKVF,TGTGCCAGCAGCCAGGGGGCGCATAAGGTCTTC,NA,TRBV3-1,NA,TRBJ2-1
CSARSWTANNEQFF,TGCAGTGCTAGATCCTGGACGGCTAACAATGAGCAGTTCTTC,NA,TRBV20-1,few,TRBJ2-1
CASSNQGVTATSNQPQHF,TGTGCCAGCAGCAATCAGGGGGTGACTGCGACAAGCAATCAGCCCCAGCATTTT,TRBD1,TRBV7-2,many,TRBJ1-5
CSVEGTGRTGELFF,TGCAGCGTTGAGGGTACAGGGCGAACCGGGGAGCTGTTTTTT,NA,TRBV29-1,many,TRBJ2-2
CATSDPGANVLTF,TGTGCCACCAGTGATCCTGGGGCCAACGTCCTGACTTTC,NA,TRBV24-1,many,TRBJ2-6
CASSSGTSEYNEQFF,TGTGCCAGCAGCTCCGGGACTAGCGAGTACAATGAGCAGTTCTTC,TRBD2,TRBV2,NA,TRBJ2-1
CSARDGTGSYGYTF,TGCAGTGCTAGAGATGGAACAGGGAGCTATGGCTACACCTTC,NA,TRBV20-1,NA,TRBJ1-2
CASSPRGQGGQPQHF,TGTGCCAGCAGTCCGAGGGGACAGGGTGGACAGCCCCAGCATTTT,TRBD1,TRBV6-1,many,TRBJ1-5
CSVEVSGNWGGSLDYEQYF,TGCAGCGTTGAAGTTAGCGGGAATTGGGGGGGAAGCTTAGACTACGAGCAGTACTTC,TRBD2,TRBV29-1,few,TRBJ2-7
CSARVVAGGHRDTQYF,TGCAGTGCTAGGGTCGTAGCGGGGGGGCATAGAGATACGCAGTATTTT,TRBD2,TRBV20-1,many,TRBJ2-3
CASSRGGDRGHGYTF,TGTGCCAGCAGCCGAGGGGGGGACAGGGGCCATGGCTACACCTTC,TRBD1,TRBV12-3/TRBV12-4,NA,TRBJ1-2
CSARGASGQGDSYEQYF,TGCAGTGCTAGAGGAGCCTCGGGACAGGGAGACTCCTACGAGCAGTACTTC,TRBD1,TRBV20-1,NA,TRBJ2-7
CASRSHTTYEQYF,TGTGCCAGCCGATCCCACACTACCTACGAGCAGTACTTC,NA,TRBV6-5,few,TRBJ2-7
CSATRLAGRPQETQYF,TGCAGTGCAACCCGACTAGCGGGACGCCCCCAAGAGACCCAGTACTTC,TRBD2,TRBV20-1,NA,TRBJ2-5
CASSFTSGSTGELFF,TGTGCCAGCAGCTTCACTAGCGGGAGCACCGGGGAGCTGTTTTTT,TRBD2,TRBV11-2,few,TRBJ2-2
CASSLSLSGGVSSYEQYF,TGTGCCAGCAGCTTAAGCCTTAGCGGGGGGGTGAGCTCCTACGAGCAGTACTTC,TRBD2,TRBV7-2,few,TRBJ2-7
CATTSGSYGYTF,TGTGCCACGACCAGCGGGAGCTATGGCTACACCTTC,NA,TRBV7-9,few,TRBJ1-2
CSAPPDSFSPLHF,TGCAGTGCTCCCCCGGACAGCTTTTCACCCCTCCACTTT,NA,TRBV20-1,NA,TRBJ1-6
CAISDFVQDHEQYF,TGTGCCATCAGTGACTTTGTACAGGACCACGAGCAGTACTTC,NA,TRBV10-3,many,TRBJ2-7
CSAQGSASGWNEQFF,TGCAGTGCCCAGGGATCGGCTAGCGGGTGGAATGAGCAGTTCTTC,TRBD2,TRBV20-1,few,TRBJ2-1
CASIQPGGENIQYF,TGTGCCAGCATCCAACCAGGGGGCGAAAACATTCAGTACTTC,TRBD1,TRBV28,NA,TRBJ2-4
CASSIVRETQETQYF,TGTGCCAGTAGTATAGTCAGGGAAACCCAAGAGACCCAGTACTTC,NA,TRBV19,NA,TRBJ2-5
CAISRQGGNGDIQYF,TGTGCCATCAGTCGCCAGGGGGGTAATGGAGACATTCAGTACTTC,NA,TRBV10-3,few,TRBJ2-4
CAIRDPNAEAFF,TGTGCCATCAGGGACCCGAACGCTGAAGCTTTCTTT,NA,TRBV10-3,many,TRBJ1-1
CASITVSDTQYF,TGTGCCAGCATTACCGTGAGCGACACGCAGTATTTT,NA,TRBV6-1,many,TRBJ2-3
CSAREVPQAFF,TGCAGTGCTAGAGAGGTCCCGCAAGCTTTCTTT,NA,TRBV20-1,NA,TRBJ1-1
CASSLTSFNEQYF,TGCGCCAGCAGCTTGACTAGCTTTAACGAGCAGTACTTC,NA,TRBV5-1,many,TRBJ2-7
CASSLDVTGELFF,TGCGCCAGCAGCTTGGACGTCACCGGGGAGCTGTTTTTT,NA,TRBV5-1,many,TRBJ2-2
CASSLWNRPETEAFF,TGTGCCAGCAGCCTCTGGAACAGACCGGAGACTGAAGCTTTCTTT,NA,TRBV5-8,few,TRBJ1-1
CASSDIGLRGEQFF,TGTGCCAGCAGTGATATAGGACTTAGAGGTGAGCAGTTCTTC,NA,TRBV6-1,NA,TRBJ2-1
CASSPGQSTGELFF,TGTGCCAGCAGCCCGGGACAGTCCACCGGGGAGCTGTTTTTT,TRBD1,TRBV3-1,NA,TRBJ2-2
CSAPRGRRADTQYF,TGCAGTGCCCCCCGCGGGAGGAGAGCAGATACGCAGTATTTT,TRBD2,TRBV20-1,many,TRBJ2-3
CASSPNGRGRETQYF,TGTGCCAGCAGTCCTAATGGAAGGGGGAGGGAGACCCAGTACTTC,NA,TRBV27,NA,TRBJ2-5
CASSLGWDREEKLFF,TGTGCCAGCAGCTTAGGATGGGACAGGGAAGAAAAACTGTTTTTT,TRBD1,TRBV7-2,NA,TRBJ1-4
CASSMRQGIYNEQFF,TGTGCCAGTAGTATGAGACAGGGGATTTACAATGAGCAGTTCTTC,TRBD1,TRBV19,few,TRBJ2-1
CSASGLTVSEQYF,TGCAGTGCTAGCGGACTCACAGTCTCCGAGCAGTACTTC,NA,TRBV20-1,many,TRBJ2-7
CASSYSKAEAFF,TGTGCCAGCAGTTACTCGAAGGCTGAAGCTTTCTTT,NA,TRBV6-6,once,TRBJ1-1
CASSQEETGVGAFF,TGTGCCAGCAGCCAAGAGGAGACAGGGGTCGGAGCTTTCTTT,TRBD1,TRBV3-1,NA,TRBJ1-1
CASSAASGQETQYF,TGTGCCAGCAGTGCCGCTAGCGGCCAAGAGACCCAGTACTTC,TRBD2,TRBV6-6,few,TRBJ2-5
CASSQGLAGPGYTQYF,TGCGCCAGCAGCCAGGGACTAGCGGGACCCGGATATACGCAGTATTTT,TRBD2,TRBV4-3,many,TRBJ2-3
CSARDGVGTDTQYF,TGCAGTGCTAGGGATGGCGTGGGCACAGATACGCAGTATTTT,NA,TRBV20-1,NA,TRBJ2-3
CASSHRGLDETQYF,TGTGCCAGCAGCCACAGGGGGCTCGATGAGACCCAGTACTTC,TRBD1,TRBV7-2,NA,TRBJ2-5
CASSPGLRQGTEKLFF,TGTGCCAGTAGTCCCGGACTACGACAGGGTACGGAAAAACTGTTTTTT,TRBD1,TRBV19,NA,TRBJ1-4
CAIPSGGRNTGELFF,TGTGCCATCCCGTCCGGCGGGAGGAACACCGGGGAGCTGTTTTTT,TRBD2,TRBV10-3,many,TRBJ2-2
CSVEEGKSANSYNEQFF,TGCAGCGTTGAAGAAGGGAAAAGCGCTAATTCCTACAATGAGCAGTTCTTC,NA,TRBV29-1,NA,TRBJ2-1
CASSRETGGDGYTF,TGTGCCAGCAGTAGAGAGACGGGGGGGGATGGCTACACCTTC,NA,TRBV27,NA,TRBJ1-2